Each of the 10 T cell receptor beta chains below was sequenced from the same sample in a study of T cells after posttransplantation cyclophosphamide. The method was immunoSEQ multiplex PCR; TCRdb's version includes in-frame clones alone and lacks a portion of them. This sample includes 30,000 to 40,000 clones with no singletons; its ten biggest clones take up more than 2%. The sequencing input was PBMCs. These TCRs come from a man between 50 and 59 years old in good health, CMV-negative, and a related stem cell transplant donor.

This clone was detected many times. This chain uses TRBV7-3 with TRBJ2-1; D is undetermined. CDR3 length equals 15 residues. CDR1 and CDR2 from the germline V gene are SGHTA and FQGTGA. The V gene lost 5 bases and the J gene lost 2 bases, with 13 bases spanning the gap. The CDR3 protein is CASSRGPRTYNEQFF. The CDR3 nucleotides read TGTGCCAGCAGCCGAGGCCCAAGGACCTACAATGAGCAGTTCTTC.

The table lists this clone with many counts. The chain joins TRBV10-3 to TRBJ1-1; the D gene is possibly TRBD1 (6 bases). The CDR3 contains 15 residues. Germline V gene lookup returns CDR1 ENHRY and CDR2 SYGVKD. V lost 0 bases, J lost 5 bases, and 13 bases lay in between. The CDR3 bases are TGTGCCATCAGTGAGTCGGCAGGGGATTCAACTGAAGCTTTCTTT. Translated, it gives CAISESAGDSTEAFF.

There are many counts of this clone. This chain joins TRBV27 and TRBJ1-4; no firm D call. CDR1 is MNHEY, CDR2 SMNVEV, per germline (reference sequence). The V and J ends lost 6 bases and 3 bases respectively, with 14 bases between them. CDR3 length: 15 residues. In DNA form, the CDR3 reads TGTGCCAGCAGCCAACCGGGAACACCTAATGAAAAACTGTTTTTT. Its translation: CASSQPGTPNEKLFF. The entire variable domain, with the rest obtained from reference TRBV27 and TRBJ1-4, is as follows: EAQVTQNPRYLITVTGKKLTVTCSQNMNHEYMSWYRQDPGLGLRQIYYSMNVEVTDKGDVPEGYKVSRKEKRNFPLILESPSPNQTSLYFCASSQPGTPNEKLFFGSGTQLSVL.

At least ten counts were recorded for this clone. The CDR3, as DNA: TGCGCCAGCAGCCGAGCGGGACTAGCGAGGAATGAGCAGTTCTTC. Its protein product is CASSRAGLARNEQFF. This rearrangement joins TRBV5-1 to TRBJ2-1, with 10 bases fitting TRBD2. CDR1 is SGHRS, CDR2 YFSETQ, per germline. V was pared by 4 bases and J by 7 bases, with 8 bases of the junction left unmatched. CDR3 length: 15 amino acids.

In this sample, this clone turned up a few times. J is TRBJ2-2 and V is TRBV9, with TRBD1 matching over 8 bases. This CDR3 comprises 16 residues. Germline CDR1 is SGDLS and CDR2 is YYNGEE. V was clipped by 3 bases and J by 1 base; unmatched bases: 5. The CDR3 DNA reads TGTGCCAGCAGCGGGGGGACAGGCGAGAACACCGGGGAGCTGTTTTTT. The encoded protein is CASSGGTGENTGELFF.

This clone has more than one count but fewer than ten. The CDR3 DNA reads TGCGCCAGCAGCCAAGAATCCGGCGGGGGGGCGGCCTATAGCACAGATACGCAGTATTTT. Its translation is CASSQESGGGAAYSTDTQYF. This chain uses TRBV4-3 with TRBJ2-3; TRBD2 matches at 9 bases. Germline loops: CDR1 LGHNA, CDR2 YSLEER. V dropped 0 bases and J dropped 0; count of bases not matched to a gene: 13. The CDR3 consists of 20 residues.

This clone was found many times. This chain links TRBV2 with TRBJ2-2, with 9 bases fitting TRBD2. Trimming at V came to 4 bases and at J to 7 bases, leaving 4 bases not matched to a gene. CDR1 SNHLY and CDR2 FYNNEI come from the germline V gene. The CDR3 consists of 14 residues. CDR3 protein: CASSVAGAFGELFF. The CDR3, as DNA: TGTGCCAGCAGTGTAGCGGGAGCGTTCGGGGAGCTGTTTTTT.

This clone has a count of ten or more. DNA for the CDR3: TGTGCCAGCAGCGTAGTATCCCCTAACACTGAAGCTTTCTTT. This gives the protein CASSVVSPNTEAFF. The chain links TRBV9 to TRBJ1-1; D is ambiguous. The V gene's germline CDR1 is SGDLS and CDR2 YYNGEE. The CDR3 consists of 14 residues. The V gene lost 0 bases and the J gene lost 2 bases, with 8 bases spanning the gap.

This clone was seen many times. The CDR3 sequence: CASSGGGGRTKNIQYF. The CDR3 DNA sequence: TGTGCCAGCAGTGGCGGGGGTGGGCGAACCAAAAACATTCAGTACTTC. The rearrangement joins TRBV2 to TRBJ2-4; 7 nucleotides line up with TRBD2. Unmatched junction bases numbered 8, after V lost 4 bases and J lost 2 bases. The V gene's germline CDR1 is SNHLY and CDR2 FYNNEI. The CDR3 is made up of 16 amino acids.

On this clone itself: A much larger clone is a single base away; this may be a read error. Other DNA sequences in this sample translate to the same CDR3. V gene TRBV4-1 combines with J gene TRBJ2-1, with D tentatively TRBD1 (6 bases). Germline loops: CDR1 MGHRA, CDR2 YSYEKL. The CDR3 consists of 15 residues. With 3 bases removed from V and 7 bases from J, the gap between germline ends came to 16 bases. CDR3: CASSQTRQEMNEQFF. The CDR3 region has the DNA TGCGCCAGCAGCCAGACCCGACAGGAAATGAATGAGCAGTTCTTC.